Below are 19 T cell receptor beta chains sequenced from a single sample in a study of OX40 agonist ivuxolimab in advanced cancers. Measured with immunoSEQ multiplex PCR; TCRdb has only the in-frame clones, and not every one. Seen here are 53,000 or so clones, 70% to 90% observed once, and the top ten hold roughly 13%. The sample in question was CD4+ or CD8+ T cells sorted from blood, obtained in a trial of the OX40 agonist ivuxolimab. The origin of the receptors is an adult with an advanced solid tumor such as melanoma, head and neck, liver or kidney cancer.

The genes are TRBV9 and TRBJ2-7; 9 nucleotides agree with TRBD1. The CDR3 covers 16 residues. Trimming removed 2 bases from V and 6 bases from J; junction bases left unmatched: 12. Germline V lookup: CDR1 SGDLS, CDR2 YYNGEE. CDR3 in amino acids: CASSVAGTGKYFEQYF. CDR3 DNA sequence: TGTGCCAGCAGCGTTGCCGGGACAGGGAAATATTTCGAGCAGTACTTC.

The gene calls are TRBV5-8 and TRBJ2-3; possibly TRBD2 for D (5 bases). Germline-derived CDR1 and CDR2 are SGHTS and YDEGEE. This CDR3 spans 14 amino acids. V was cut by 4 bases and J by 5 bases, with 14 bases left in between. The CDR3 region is CASSQRSRGDTQYF. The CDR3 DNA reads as TGTGCCAGCAGCCAGCGGTCCCGGGGAGATACGCAGTATTTT.

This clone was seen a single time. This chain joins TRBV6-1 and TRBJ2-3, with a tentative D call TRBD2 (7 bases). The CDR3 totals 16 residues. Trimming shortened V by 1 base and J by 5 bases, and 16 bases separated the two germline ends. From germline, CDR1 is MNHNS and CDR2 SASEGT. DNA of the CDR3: TGTGCCAGCAGTGAAGTTGGATGGGGAGGGGGAGATACGCAGTATTTT. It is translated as CASSEVGWGGGDTQYF.

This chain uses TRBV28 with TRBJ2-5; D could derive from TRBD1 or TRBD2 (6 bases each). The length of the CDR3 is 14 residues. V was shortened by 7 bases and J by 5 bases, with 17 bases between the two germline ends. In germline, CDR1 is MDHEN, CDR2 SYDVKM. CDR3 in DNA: TGTGCCAGCATGGCGTCGTGGAGGGGGGAGACCCAGTACTTC. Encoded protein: CASMASWRGETQYF.

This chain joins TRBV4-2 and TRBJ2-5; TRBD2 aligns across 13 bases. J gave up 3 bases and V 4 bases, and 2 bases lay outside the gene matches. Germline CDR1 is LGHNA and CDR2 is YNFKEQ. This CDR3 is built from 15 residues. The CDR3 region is CASSPLAGGEETQYF. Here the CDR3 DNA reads TGTGCCAGCAGCCCACTAGCGGGAGGGGAAGAGACCCAGTACTTC.

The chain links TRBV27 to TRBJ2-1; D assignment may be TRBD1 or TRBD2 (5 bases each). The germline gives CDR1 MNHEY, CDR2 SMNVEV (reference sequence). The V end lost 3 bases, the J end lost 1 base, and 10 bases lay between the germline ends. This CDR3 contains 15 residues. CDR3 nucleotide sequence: TGTGCCAGCAGTTTTGGGACGGTTTCCTACAATGAGCAGTTCTTC. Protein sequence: CASSFGTVSYNEQFF.

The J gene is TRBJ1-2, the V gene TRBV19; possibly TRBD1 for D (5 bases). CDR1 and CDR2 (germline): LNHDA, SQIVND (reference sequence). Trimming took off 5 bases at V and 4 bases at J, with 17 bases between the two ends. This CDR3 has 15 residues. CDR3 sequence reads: CASSHAGDRSYGYTF. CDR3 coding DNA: TGTGCCAGTAGTCACGCCGGCGACAGAAGCTATGGCTACACCTTC.

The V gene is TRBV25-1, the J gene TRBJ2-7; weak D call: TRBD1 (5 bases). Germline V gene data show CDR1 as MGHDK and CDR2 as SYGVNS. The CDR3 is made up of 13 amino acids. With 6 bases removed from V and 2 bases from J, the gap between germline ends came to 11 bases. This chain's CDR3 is CASRGVGAYEQYF. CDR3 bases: TGTGCCAGCAGAGGGGTTGGCGCCTACGAGCAGTACTTC.

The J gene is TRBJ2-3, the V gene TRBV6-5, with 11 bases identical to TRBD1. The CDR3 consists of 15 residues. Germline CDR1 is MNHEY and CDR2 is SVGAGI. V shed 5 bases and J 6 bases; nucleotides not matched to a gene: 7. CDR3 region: CASSQDRGRRDTQYF. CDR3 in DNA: TGTGCCAGCAGTCAGGACAGGGGGCGCCGGGATACGCAGTATTTT.

The DNA of the CDR3 is TGTGCCAGTAGGGCTTTGGGGGAGAGAACTGAAGCTTTCTTT. Protein product: CASRALGERTEAFF. The rearrangement joins TRBV19 to TRBJ1-1; possibly TRBD1 for D (5 bases). The V gene lost 6 bases and the J gene lost 5 bases, with 16 bases spanning the gap. The CDR3 is 14 amino acids. The germline CDR1 and CDR2 sequences are LNHDA and SQIVND (reference sequence).

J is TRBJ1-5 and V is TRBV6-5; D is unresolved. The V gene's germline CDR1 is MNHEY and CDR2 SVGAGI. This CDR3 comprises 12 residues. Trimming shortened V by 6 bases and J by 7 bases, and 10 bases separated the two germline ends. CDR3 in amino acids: CASSDGGQPQHF. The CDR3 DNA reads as TGTGCCAGCAGCGACGGAGGACAGCCCCAGCATTTT.

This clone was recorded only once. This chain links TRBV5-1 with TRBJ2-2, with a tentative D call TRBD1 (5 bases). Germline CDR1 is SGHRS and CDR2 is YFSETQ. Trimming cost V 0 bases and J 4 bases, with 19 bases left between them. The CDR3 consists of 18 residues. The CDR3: CASSLAAGQGRVTGELFF. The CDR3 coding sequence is TGCGCCAGCAGCTTGGCCGCAGGGCAGGGTCGTGTCACCGGGGAGCTGTTTTTT.

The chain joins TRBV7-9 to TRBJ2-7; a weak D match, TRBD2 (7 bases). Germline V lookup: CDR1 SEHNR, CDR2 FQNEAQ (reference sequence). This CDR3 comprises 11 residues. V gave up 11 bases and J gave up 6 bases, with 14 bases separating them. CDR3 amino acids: CAVQGTIEQYF. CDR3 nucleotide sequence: TGTGCCGTCCAGGGGACTATCGAGCAGTACTTC.

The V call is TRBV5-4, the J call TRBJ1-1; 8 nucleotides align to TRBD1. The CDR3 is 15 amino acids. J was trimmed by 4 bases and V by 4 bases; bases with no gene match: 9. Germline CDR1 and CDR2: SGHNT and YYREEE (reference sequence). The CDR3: CASSAGTGLSTEAFF. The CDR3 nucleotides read TGTGCCAGCAGCGCCGGGACAGGCCTGTCCACTGAAGCTTTCTTT.

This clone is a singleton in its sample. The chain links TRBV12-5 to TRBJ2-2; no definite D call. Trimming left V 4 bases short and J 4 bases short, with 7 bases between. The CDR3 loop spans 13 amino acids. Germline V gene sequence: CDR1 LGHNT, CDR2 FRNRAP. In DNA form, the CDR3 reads TGTGCTAGTGGTTACATAGGCACCGGGGAGCTGTTTTTT. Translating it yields CASGYIGTGELFF.

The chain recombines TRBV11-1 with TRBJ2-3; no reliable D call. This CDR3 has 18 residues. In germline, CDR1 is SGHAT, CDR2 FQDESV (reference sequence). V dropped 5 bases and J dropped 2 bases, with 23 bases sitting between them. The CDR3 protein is CASSLHKGLGRVTDTQYF. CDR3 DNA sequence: TGTGCCAGCAGCCTCCATAAGGGTCTGGGTCGGGTCACAGATACGCAGTATTTT.

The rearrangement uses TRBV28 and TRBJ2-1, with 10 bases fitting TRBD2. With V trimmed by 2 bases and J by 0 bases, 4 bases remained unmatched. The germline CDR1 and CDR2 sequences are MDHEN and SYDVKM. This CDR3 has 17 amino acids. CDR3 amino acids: CASSLGLAESSYNEQFF. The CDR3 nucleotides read TGTGCCAGCAGTTTAGGACTAGCGGAGAGCTCCTACAATGAGCAGTTCTTC.

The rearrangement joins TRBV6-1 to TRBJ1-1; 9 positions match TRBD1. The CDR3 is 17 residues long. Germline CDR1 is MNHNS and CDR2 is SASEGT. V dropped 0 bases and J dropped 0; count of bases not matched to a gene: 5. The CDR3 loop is CASSEATGGSMNTEAFF. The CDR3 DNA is TGTGCCAGCAGTGAAGCTACAGGGGGCAGCATGAACACTGAAGCTTTCTTT.

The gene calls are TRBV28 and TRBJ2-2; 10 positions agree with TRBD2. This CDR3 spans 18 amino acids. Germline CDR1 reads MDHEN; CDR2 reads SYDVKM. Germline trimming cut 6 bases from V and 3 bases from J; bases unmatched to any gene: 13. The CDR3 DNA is TGTGCCAGCAGCAGCCCCCCTCTAGCGGGAGCGTACACCGGGGAGCTGTTTTTT. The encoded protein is CASSSPPLAGAYTGELFF.